What follows is one T cell receptor (beta chain) and its context. This clonotype has only a few counts. This receptor's antigen is unknown. No quality values exist for individual bases; no much larger clone is one base distant. The data belong to a study of glioma-infiltrating T cells (dated by TCRdb to about 2016). Study-level background: The study sequenced TCR alpha- and beta-chain repertoires from glioma tissue, from non-neoplastic brain tissue and from matched peripheral blood mononuclear cells. To measure how far tissue and blood T-cell populations diverged, each tissue-infiltrating repertoire was compared against the peripheral blood repertoire of the same patient. Three low-grade glioma patients, about eight primary glioblastoma patients and three non-glioma patients contributing non-neoplastic brain tissue were included in the paired cohort.

The germline V gene sets CDR1 to KGHSH and CDR2 to LQKENI. The trim is 6 bases for V and 2 bases for J, with a gap of 10 bases between the germline ends. The CDR3 contains 13 residues, cysteine and phenylalanine counted. The entry retains the CDR3 DNA only, 39 bases that are in frame from base 1. TCR alpha and beta CDR3 regions were amplified with the iRepertoire nested amplicon-rescue multiplex PCR (arm-PCR) platform from RNA. The input for one-step reverse transcription and amplification was about 85-450 ng of tissue mRNA or PBMC total RNA. After bead purification, a secondary multiplex PCR added Illumina adapters, and libraries were gel-purified between 200 and 400 bp. The libraries contained internal 6-nucleotide barcodes that were used for demultiplexing. Libraries were sequenced on an Illumina MiSeq with 2x220 or 2x250 nucleotide paired-end reads. The paper's data handling went like this. Paired reads were merged using FLASH 1.2.11 and were aligned to the GRCh37 human genome using BWA-MEM, after which TRA and TRB reads were extracted. V and J assignment used an IMGT-derived reference of cassette sequences and CDR3 motifs that included pseudogenes. Three-frame translation of reads was performed, and productive CDR3s were defined as those with a C...FGXG motif and no stop codons. A clonotype was defined as a unique combination of a V-J cassette pair and a CDR3 amino acid sequence. Reads were filtered by Hamming distance, thresholded by each sample's sequence error rate in mapped regions. TCRdb took the public reads, trimmed them with fastp at Q25, ran MiXCR for clone calling and kept in-frame beta chains. Each entry merges the rows of one CDR3 protein and shows their most common DNA and genes. None of the V and J calls come from the authors' own analysis; TCRdb made them. In this sample the table shows over 120,000 distinct CDR3 sequences, more than 35% of which occur a single time. The ten biggest clones cover about 18% of the sample.

The full study reports these points: Very few CDR3 sequences were shared between tissue and blood, attributed to high CDR3 diversity and limited sampling. Group comparisons rested on small numbers: three non-neoplastic, three low-grade glioma and about 8 glioblastoma patients. VJ-independent divergence between tissue and blood was found to be below expectation in non-neoplastic patients but above expectation in all gliomas, particularly low-grade gliomas.

What was sequenced was glioma tissue, nonneoplastic brain tissue, or PBMCs (not recorded which). The origin of this receptor is a human donor with low-grade glioma or glioblastoma, undergoing nonglioma brain surgery, or in good health (not recorded which). Recombination connected TRBV18 to TRBJ1-1; the D segment cannot be called with confidence. Here the CDR3 is given as CASSLNDNTEAFF. The sequenced DNA is TGTGCCAGCTCCCTGAACGACAACACTGAAGCTTTCTTT.